This is a list of T cell receptor beta chains from one sample in a study of cytomegalovirus exposure and HLA in healthy donors. Repertoires were generated with immunoSEQ multiplex PCR, while TCRdb's copy carries only in-frame clones and drops some. The data contain approximately 150,000 clones, approximately 82% of them seen just once; the ten biggest clones take up around 2%. The sequenced sample consisted of PBMCs. The receptors were sampled from a woman aged 35 to 49 in good health and CMV-seronegative. Each CDR3 is given with its conserved first and last residue. A D gene is named only where the DNA matches it firmly. Some rows have no size entry. The others give once, few or many, or a class for an expanded clone.

NA	TRBV5-6	TRBJ2-2	TRBD1	TGTGCCAGCAGCGATTGGACAGGGCTGAGCACCGGGGAGCTGTTTTTT	CASSDWTGLSTGELFF
NA	TRBV19	TRBJ1-1	NA	TGTGCCAGTAGTATCGAGGCCATCGCCGGTGAGACTGAAGCTTTCTTT	CASSIEAIAGETEAFF
NA	TRBV6-1	TRBJ1-4	NA	TGTGCCAGCAGTGAAGAGTCAGGGGAAAAACTGTTTTTT	CASSEESGEKLFF
NA	TRBV5-6	TRBJ1-1	TRBD1	TGTGCCAGCAGCTCCCGGGACAGGGATTTGAACACTGAAGCTTTCTTT	CASSSRDRDLNTEAFF
NA	TRBV14	TRBJ1-3	TRBD1	TGTGCCAGCAGCCACGACCCGACAGGGGGCGACCCATCTGGAAACACCATATATTTT	CASSHDPTGGDPSGNTIYF
once	TRBV25-1	TRBJ1-2	TRBD1	TGTGCCAGCAGTACGACTGGGACAGGGATTGTTGCTGGCTACACCTTC	CASSTTGTGIVAGYTF
NA	TRBV4-3	TRBJ2-7	NA	TGCGCCAGCAGCCCACAAACAGGGTCCCACGAGCAGTACTTC	CASSPQTGSHEQYF
NA	TRBV4-2	TRBJ1-5	NA	TGTGCCAGCAGCCAAGAAACAGAAAATCAGCCCCAGCATTTT	CASSQETENQPQHF
NA	TRBV2	TRBJ2-2	TRBD2	TGTGCCAGCAACCGACTAGCGGGAGAAACCGGGGAGCTGTTTTTT	CASNRLAGETGELFF
NA	TRBV4-3	TRBJ2-3	TRBD2	TGCGCCAGCAGCCAAGCCCCGGGACTAGGTTCCACAGATACGCAGTATTTT	CASSQAPGLGSTDTQYF
few	TRBV2	TRBJ1-2	TRBD1	TGTGCCAGCAGTGGAGACAGGGGACCTGGCTACACCTTC	CASSGDRGPGYTF
once	TRBV12-5	TRBJ2-7	NA	TGTGCTAGTGGTTTGTCCTACCGGGATATGGAGGAGCAGTACTTC	CASGLSYRDMEEQYF
NA	TRBV6-4	TRBJ2-3	TRBD2	TGTGCCAGCAGTGACTCGAAGCGGGGGTTTCCAGATACGCAGTATTTT	CASSDSKRGFPDTQYF
NA	TRBV11-1	TRBJ2-7	TRBD1	TGTGCCACCGATCCGGGACAGGGGAGCGAGCAGTACTTC	CATDPGQGSEQYF